This TCR beta chain was observed in a study of blood T cell repertoires in COVID-19 (dated by TCRdb to 2019 to 2021). Notes on the research overall: Samples from collaborators originated in the United States, Italy and Spain and spanned both the acute and convalescent phases of COVID-19. The prospective study material was composed of cDNA or gDNA derived from T cells, B-cell-depleted T cells, or PBMCs. Samples were obtained from the ongoing ImmuneRACE study (first 160 participants) and from 1,254 subjects provided by 6 global collaborators. A de-identified subject ID, COVID-19 status, age in years and sex were almost always included in the sample metadata. Where available, HLA class I and class II types were taken from metadata supplied by the sample provider and were not determined by assay-based typing. Subjects who had been exposed to COVID-19, were actively infected with it, or had recovered from it provided the deeply sampled blood TCRbeta repertoires that made up the dataset. The repertoires were released in a freely available public database meant as a resource for research on the immune response to SARS-CoV-2. Beyond this particular receptor, the publication reports: The amount of clinical and demographic metadata varied by source and participant and was provided uncurated.

V loses 3 bases of germline sequence and J loses 2 bases, and the interval between the two ends is 12 bases. The germline V gene sets CDR1 to SGDLS and CDR2 to YYNGEE. Including cysteine and phenylalanine, the CDR3 has 14 amino acids. CDR3 DNA is the only sequence kept; it has 42 bases, read in frame from the first base. Whole blood was collected in K2EDTA tubes by collaborating institutions according to the institutions' own protocols. For TCRbeta analysis, collaborators shipped samples in one of three forms: frozen whole blood, isolated PBMCs, or DNA extracted from either of those sample types. TCRbeta CDR3 regions were amplified from genomic DNA using the immunoSEQ Assay, a bias-controlled multiplex PCR. Per the source publication's procedure: The number of nucleated cells in each sample was estimated by amplification of reference gene primers within the assay. Sequence reads were collapsed and filtered to measure the absolute abundance of every unique TCRbeta CDR3 rearrangement. For each sample, productive Simpson clonality was calculated by taking the square root of Simpson's diversity index across productive rearrangements. The table was pulled from immuneACCESS by TCRdb, which kept in-frame rearrangements only. Such tables lose some clones; where checked, under half of the loss comes from unresolved V genes, and the rest has no known cause. V and J calls plus clone size are reproduced from that table; the DNA served to infer D and trimming. The sample table lists under 200,000 clones, 65% to 90% of them with a count of one. In total, the top ten clones hold about 1.6% of the sample.

Comments on this clone: The antigen this receptor binds is unknown. No base-level quality is on record; no much larger clone is a single base apart.

Material: peripheral blood. The sequence is built from TRBV9 and TRBJ2-7; TRBD2 could be the D gene, as 5 bases match. This clonotype originated in a human donor in a cohort sampled during active COVID-19. The nucleotide sequence reads TGTGCCAGCAGCGCCGCGGGTGGGGCCTACGAGCAGTACTTC. This encodes CASSAAGGAYEQYF.